This TCR beta chain was identified in a study of CXCR3-negative and CXCR3-positive naive CD8 T cells (dated by TCRdb to 2018 to 2020). For the study in its entirety: In total, 110 million to 150 million TRB reads were obtained, corresponding to roughly 1.5 +/- 0.3 million reads per library. The diversity and physicochemical repertoire analyses included roughly ten donors pooled from two independent experiments. TRBV-TRBJ cluster analysis included naive subsets from about five donors and memory cells from 3 donors.

Concerning this clonotype: No antigen is known for it.

For each CD8+ T cell subset, flow sorting was done in triplicate, and about 300,000 cells per subset went directly into RLT lysis buffer. Naive CD8+ T cells were defined stringently as CD45RO-CCR7+CD27+CD95- to exclude memory contaminants. Peripheral blood mononuclear cells were isolated from buffy coats using standard density gradient centrifugation. A FACSAria III was used to flow-sort naive CXCR3-negative and CXCR3-positive CD8+ T cells. An RNeasy Mini Kit was used to extract total RNA from the sorted cells. For CDR1 and CDR2, the germline V gene lists SGHTA and FQGNSA. Including the terminal cysteine and phenylalanine, the CDR3 comprises 15 residues. No DNA is recorded. The study at large found these results: Because surface CD5, which has been linked to self-reactivity in mice, was comparable between naive subsets, TCR interaction strength was also inferred from TRB CDR3 physicochemical properties. Repertoire diversity was comparably high in both naive subsets but much lower in memory CD8+ T cells. TRB CDR3s from CXCR3-positive naive cells showed higher hydrophobicity (lower Kidera factor 4), lower energy, and higher strength and volume indices than CXCR3-negative naive cells. CXCR3 expression partially decreased after cryopreservation, so most assays used freshly isolated PBMCs. Similar TRBV-TRBJ usage was shown by naive CXCR3-negative and CXCR3-positive cells from the same donor, whereas distinct patterns were shown by memory cells.

The sequencer was a NextSeq 550. The Human TCR Profiling Kit (MiLaboratory) was used to make UMI-labeled 5' RACE TRB cDNA libraries. The full amount of extracted RNA was used for cDNA synthesis, and the full amount of resulting cDNA was used for PCR amplification. Libraries were prepared in parallel with an identical number of PCR cycles. The paper's data handling went like this. About 52,000 +/- 9,100 unique UMI-labeled TRB cDNA molecules per library were extracted with MIGEC and MiXCR, with at least two reads per UMI required. Each library averaged about 37,000 +/- 9,700 functional in-frame TRB CDR3 nucleotide clonotypes without stop codons. After downsampling to 5000 UMI-labeled TRB molecules per sample, diversity metrics, including normalized Shannon-Wiener and Chao1, were computed in VDJtools. For the central five CDR3 residues, VDJtools calculated physicochemical properties weighted by clonotype size, namely interaction energy, strength, volume and Kidera factor 4. Each entry corresponds to one CDR3 protein sequence from reads that TCRdb reprocessed, and DNA is not given. TCRdb's processing, not the authors', yielded these V and J calls. This sample's table carries about 150,000 distinct CDR3 sequences. Together, the top ten hold under 0.35% of the sample.

This chain is built from TRBV7-2 and TRBJ2-7. Sequenced material: naive CXCR3+ CD8+ T cells from blood. The sample's cell subset or site label, decoded: CD45RO-CCR7+CD27+CD95- naive CD8+ T cells expressing CXCR3 (TNR3+). This sequence originates from a human donor in good health. Some clones in this sample may be carry-over from other donors' samples. The CDR3 protein sequence reads: CASSLGDTGSYEQYF. The entire variable domain, with the stretches around the CDR3 drawn from the reference TRBV7-2 and TRBJ2-7 proteins, is GAGVSQSPSNKVTEKGKDVELRCDPISGHTALYWYRQSLGQGLEFLIYFQGNSAPDKSGLPSDRFSAERTGGSVSTLTIQRTQQEDSAVYLCASSLGDTGSYEQYFGPGTRLTVT.